One sample yielded the 26 T cell receptor beta chains listed below, sequenced in a study of tumor-infiltrating lymphocytes in primary liver carcinoma. Joint extraction of RNA and DNA used about 17-31 mg of bulk tissue that was unsorted. With a constant-region primer, TCR beta cDNA was made from 500 ng of total RNA. For TCR beta, libraries were produced by three nested multiplex PCR rounds using slightly modified ARM-PCR. The study ran its first two PCR rounds for roughly 10 cycles each, using TRBV1-TRBV30 forward primers and a C-beta reverse primer. TCRdb re-called the multiplex PCR reads through MiXCR, storing one row per CDR3 protein. The sample has approximately 120,000 distinct CDR3 sequences, 64% seen once. Input material: liver tumor tissue from sampling region 3. Subset of the sample: tumor region T3, left-lateral pole. Every receptor here comes from an older woman with primary liver carcinoma and hepatitis B virus infection.

The chain couples TRBV19 to TRBJ2-1, with TRBD2 matching 9 bases. The J segment lost 6 bases and the V segment lost 6 bases, leaving 6 bases of the junction unmatched. There are 14 residues in the CDR3. Germline lookup yields CDR1 LNHDA and CDR2 SQIVND (reference sequence). CDR3 loop: CASRISGRGNEQFF. DNA of the CDR3: TGTGCCAGTAGAATTAGCGGGAGAGGCAATGAGCAGTTCTTC. Together with reference TRBV19 and TRBJ2-1, the CDR3 gives the full variable domain: DGGITQSPKYLFRKEGQNVTLSCEQNLNHDAMYWYRQDPGQGLRLIYYSQIVNDFQKGDIAEGYSVSREKKESFPLTVTSAQKNPTAFYLCASRISGRGNEQFFGPGTRLTVL.

As concerns this clonotype: One end of the junction is discordant with germline, which a read error may explain. The DNA for the CDR3 is TGTGCCAACAGTCCCCGTGTTGGGGAGAGGAGCAGTCAGCCCCAGCATTTT. Protein: CANSPRVGERSSQPQHF. The chain links TRBV6-1 to TRBJ1-5; no definite D call. The CDR3 spans 17 residues. Germline V gene data show CDR1 as MNHNS and CDR2 as SASEGT.

This clonotype was found many times. The genes are TRBV4-1 and TRBJ1-4; 12 bases agree with TRBD1. V trimming: 1 base; J trimming: 7 bases; junction bases outside the gene matches: 10. This CDR3 region has 18 residues. The germline V gene encodes CDR1 MGHRA and CDR2 YSYEKL. Written as DNA, the CDR3 is TGCGCCAGCAGCCAAGGGGGACAGGGGGCGTTGAAAGGTGAAAAACTGTTTTTT. Residues: CASSQGGQGALKGEKLFF.

Worth noting for this clonotype: An end of the junction differs from the germline gene, which may be a read error. The V and J genes are TRBV6-2 or TRBV6-3 and TRBJ2-7; 10 bases agree with TRBD2. Germline values: CDR1 MNHEY, CDR2 SVGEGT. The CDR3 contains 15 residues. The CDR3 region has the DNA TGTACCAGCATCAAGGTTAGCGGGAGGTCGTACGAGCAGTACTTC. Translation gives CTSIKVSGRSYEQYF.

With respect to this clonotype: A single base separates this from a much larger clone, so it may be a read error. The chain combines TRBV7-9 with TRBJ2-3; 7 positions match TRBD2. The CDR3 spans 17 residues. Germline V gene data show CDR1 as SEHNR and CDR2 as FQNEAQ (reference sequence). The CDR3, as DNA: TGTGCCAGCAGCGGGCCAGGCGGTGCGGGAGAAACAGATAGGCAGTATTTT. This translates into CASSGPGGAGETDRQYF.

The chain recombines TRBV7-9 with TRBJ2-7; TRBD1 aligns across 7 bases. Germline lookup yields CDR1 SEHNR and CDR2 FQNEAQ (reference sequence). The V segment lost 5 bases and the J segment 5 bases; nucleotides outside the gene matches: 12. This CDR3 has 15 residues. The DNA of the CDR3 is TGTGCCAGCAGCCCGGACAGGAGGCGCTCGGACGAGCAGTACTTC. This gives the protein CASSPDRRRSDEQYF.

Regarding this clonotype: Relative to the germline gene, one junction end is altered; a read error may explain this. This chain connects TRBV28 to TRBJ2-7; the match to TRBD2 covers 11 bases. Germline CDR1 reads MDHEN; CDR2 reads SYDVKM. This CDR3 contains 15 residues. The CDR3 nucleotides are TGTGCCAGCAGTACAGGACTAGCGGGTAACTACGAACAGTACTTC. This sequence encodes CASSTGLAGNYEQYF.

This clonotype is a singleton in its sample. The junction departs from the called germline gene at one end, perhaps through a read error. This chain connects TRBV11-2 to TRBJ2-5, with 7 bases that match TRBD2. Germline V gene lookup returns CDR1 SGHAT and CDR2 FQNNGV. This CDR3 has 16 residues. As DNA, the CDR3 is TGTGCCAGCAACTTAGCTCGAGCGGGGACCCGAGAGACCCAGTACTTC. Its protein product is CASNLARAGTRETQYF.

J is TRBJ2-3 and V is TRBV20-1; TRBD2 might be the D (5 bases). This CDR3 region has 13 residues. The V gene lost 6 bases and the J gene lost 0 bases, with 10 bases spanning the gap. Germline lookup yields CDR1 DFQATT and CDR2 SNEGSKA (reference sequence). The CDR3 DNA reads TGCAGTGCACGAGCGGTGAGCACAGATACGCAGTATTTT. It yields the protein CSARAVSTDTQYF.

This clonotype was counted at least ten times. The CDR3 DNA is TGTGCCAGCTGGAGTGCTAGCGGGCGCTACGAGCAGTACTTC. Translation gives CASWSASGRYEQYF. J is TRBJ2-7 and V is TRBV28, with 8 bases lining up with TRBD2. The CDR3 is 14 amino acids. Germline trimming cut 8 bases from V and 3 bases from J; bases unmatched to any gene: 9. CDR1 is MDHEN and CDR2 is SYDVKM in the germline V gene.

The CDR3 region has the DNA TGTGCCAGCAGCTCCTTAATTCGGACGGGGGGGCTCAAGAATACTGAAGCTTTCTTT. Protein product: CASSSLIRTGGLKNTEAFF. The rearrangement joins TRBV11-2 to TRBJ1-1, with a possible D match to TRBD1 (6 bases). The CDR3 spans 19 residues. V gave up 4 bases and J gave up 5 bases, with 29 bases separating them. Germline CDR1 SGHAT, CDR2 FQNNGV.

Comments on this clonotype: This may come from a read error, since a much larger clone is one base off. The V gene is TRBV28, the J gene TRBJ2-4; no firm D call. The CDR3 is 15 amino acids. CDR1 is MDHEN, CDR2 SYDVKM, per germline. V lost 7 bases and J lost 3, with 16 bases in between. This CDR3 is CASTSHQVVKNIQYF. The DNA of the CDR3 is TGTGCCAGCACCAGCCACCAGGTAGTCAAAAACATTCAGTACTTC.

Of note for this clonotype: This may stem from a read error, because a much larger clone lies one nucleotide away. V usage is TRBV7-8 and J usage is TRBJ2-3; TRBD2 might be the D (6 bases). There are 17 residues in the CDR3. Germline CDR1 is SGHVS and CDR2 is FQNEAQ. CDR3 amino acids: CANSLASRTTRTDTQYF. CDR3 DNA: TGTGCCAACAGCTTAGCGTCTCGGACTACTCGCACAGATACGCAGTATTTT. Drawing the rest from reference TRBV7-8 and TRBJ2-3, the complete variable domain is GAGVSQSPRYKVAKRGQDVALRCDPISGHVSLFWYQQALGQGPEFLTYFQNEAQLDKSGLPSDRFFAERPEGSVSTLKIQRTQQEDSAVYLCANSLASRTTRTDTQYFGPGTRLTVL.

This clonotype was seen many times. The chain links TRBV29-1 to TRBJ1-3; tentative D call: TRBD1 (5 bases). Germline assignment: CDR1 SQVTM and CDR2 ANQGSEA. Trimming pared 7 bases from V and 0 bases from J, leaving 13 bases between. The CDR3 consists of 14 residues. The CDR3 sequence: CSARGDTSGNTIYF. The CDR3 DNA reads TGCAGCGCCCGGGGGGATACCTCTGGAAACACCATATATTTT.

There are a few counts of this clonotype. The chain employs TRBV28 and TRBJ2-7; D might be TRBD2 (6 bases). Germline V CDR1 and CDR2: MDHEN, SYDVKM. The CDR3 loop spans 15 amino acids. The V end lost 6 bases, the J end lost 2 bases, and 17 bases lay between the germline ends. The chain's CDR3 is CASSQIGTATYEQYF. In nucleotides, the CDR3 is TGTGCCAGCAGCCAAATAGGGACTGCTACCTACGAGCAGTACTTC.

With respect to this clonotype: Since no conserved phenylalanine or tryptophan closes the CDR3, a read error is the likely cause. The V call is TRBV11-2, the J call TRBJ1-1, with D tentatively TRBD1 (5 bases). Germline values: CDR1 SGHAT, CDR2 FQNNGV. The CDR3 has 13 residues. This CDR3 reads CVSSTRGNTKAFL. CDR3 coding DNA: TGTGTCAGCAGCACCCGGGGGAACACTAAAGCTTTCCTT.

In the case of this clonotype: This may come from a read error, since a much larger clone is one base off. V gene TRBV5-5 combines with J gene TRBJ2-3, with 7 bases matching TRBD1. The CDR3 is made up of 15 amino acids. Germline values: CDR1 SGHKS, CDR2 YYEKEE (reference sequence). J gave up 2 bases and V 3 bases, and 6 bases lay outside the gene matches. The CDR3 DNA reads as TGTGCCAGCAGCTGGACAGGAGTTCACACAGATACGCAGTATTTT. This sequence encodes CASSWTGVHTDTQYF.

The chain uses TRBV29-1 and TRBJ2-1, with 14 bases fitting TRBD2. Germline V gene lookup returns CDR1 SQVTM and CDR2 ANQGSEA. Unmatched junction bases numbered 18, after V lost 4 bases and J lost 7 bases. The CDR3 has 19 residues. The CDR3 DNA reads as TGCAGCGTTGGAACACCGTTGACTAGCGGGAGGGTCAGGGGAAATGAGCAGTTCTTC. This sequence encodes CSVGTPLTSGRVRGNEQFF.

The chain is built from TRBV29-1 and TRBJ2-5, with 9 bases aligning to TRBD2. J gave up 2 bases and V 3 bases, and 10 bases lay outside the gene matches. Germline V gene lookup returns CDR1 SQVTM and CDR2 ANQGSEA. This CDR3 is built from 16 residues. The CDR3 DNA reads TGCAGCGTTGATGGCTGGGGGACTAGCAGGCAAGAGACCCAGTACTTC. This gives the protein CSVDGWGTSRQETQYF. Supplemented by reference TRBV29-1 and TRBJ2-5, the full variable domain reads SAVISQKPSRDICQRGTSLTIQCQVDSQVTMMFWYRQQPGQSLTLIATANQGSEATYESGFVIDKFPISRPNLTFSTLTVSNMSPEDSSIYLCSVDGWGTSRQETQYFGPGTRLLVL.

Remarks on this clonotype: At one boundary the junction diverges from the germline segment, which might be a read error. The gene calls are TRBV11-2 and TRBJ2-5; either TRBD1 or TRBD2 may supply D (5 bases each). The germline gives CDR1 SGHAT, CDR2 FQNNGV. The CDR3 has 12 amino acids. The CDR3 reads CVSSLGTAAVYF. DNA of the CDR3: TGTGTCAGCAGTTTGGGGACGGCGGCCGTGTACTTC.

The chain joins TRBV11-2 to TRBJ2-3, with D possibly matching TRBD2 (6 bases). The CDR3 spans 16 residues. CDR1 is SGHAT, CDR2 FQNNGV, per germline. Trimming removed 5 bases from V and 11 bases from J, with 26 bases in between. The CDR3 loop is CASSHMPGLRAGMQYF. The CDR3 DNA reads as TGTGCCAGCAGCCATATGCCGGGACTCAGGGCGGGTATGCAGTATTTT.

This rearrangement joins TRBV20-1 to TRBJ2-1, with TRBD2 matching over 11 bases. The CDR3 runs to 16 residues. V shed 5 bases and J 1 base; nucleotides not matched to a gene: 7. The germline V gene encodes CDR1 DFQATT and CDR2 SNEGSKA (reference sequence). CDR3 nucleotide sequence: TGCAGTGCTGCTAGGACTAGCGGGTGTTCCTACAATGAGCAGTTCTTC. Its translation: CSAARTSGCSYNEQFF.

Points on this clonotype: A junction end diverges from the germline sequence, so it may reflect a read error. V is TRBV11-3 and J is TRBJ1-2; unclear D gene. Germline V lookup: CDR1 SGHNT, CDR2 YENEEA. The CDR3 length is 12 residues. CDR3 coding DNA: TGTGCCAGCAACCCAACTACGGCGGCTATATATTTC. Protein sequence: CASNPTTAAIYF.

This clonotype was counted many times. The chain carries TRBV29-1 and TRBJ2-1; 7 nucleotides align to TRBD2. CDR3 length equals 14 residues. J gave up 10 bases and V 2 bases, and 11 bases lay outside the gene matches. Germline CDR1 reads SQVTM; CDR2 reads ANQGSEA. The CDR3, as DNA: TGCAGCGTTGAACCCGGCGCCGGGAGGAACGAGCAGTTCTTC. The encoded protein is CSVEPGAGRNEQFF.

This chain joins TRBV29-1 and TRBJ2-3; 8 nucleotides match TRBD2. The CDR3 has 14 amino acids. Germline CDR1 and CDR2: SQVTM and ANQGSEA. CDR3 DNA sequence: TGCAGTGCCCCGAGCGGGAGCAGGACAGATACGCAGTATTTT. Translated: CSAPSGSRTDTQYF.

This clonotype was detected many times. The chain carries TRBV7-9 and TRBJ2-1, with 13 bases identical to TRBD2. The CDR3 has 14 amino acids. V shed 5 bases and J 6 bases; nucleotides not matched to a gene: 1. CDR1 SEHNR and CDR2 FQNEAQ come from the germline V gene (reference sequence). The CDR3 sequence: CASSRTSGSNEQFF. Written as DNA, the CDR3 is TGTGCCAGCAGCCGGACTAGCGGGAGCAATGAGCAGTTCTTC.